The clone carrying this TCR beta chain was detected only once. The sample comes from a study of CD8 T cells in ankylosing spondylitis. TCRdb independently ran MiXCR on the 5' RACE reads; one entry per CDR3 protein. Counted here are 150,000 to 200,000 distinct CDR3 sequences, about a third occurring once; the ten biggest clones make up 4.5% to 6%. CDR3 length: 18 amino acids. CDR1 SGHVS and CDR2 FNYEAQ come from the germline V gene. With 1 base removed from V and 0 bases from J, the gap between germline ends came to 16 bases. Sequencing was done on a sample of synovial fluid, either unsorted or a sorted T cell fraction (not recorded which). This rearrangement joins TRBV7-6 to TRBJ1-3; D not resolved. The clonotype originates from a male donor with ankylosing spondylitis. The CDR3 DNA reads as TGTGCCAGCAGCTTAGTGGACCCAGCAACCTCCTCTGGAAACACCATATATTTT. Residues: CASSLVDPATSSGNTIYF. The full variable domain, with the rest looked up from reference TRBV7-6 and TRBJ1-3, is GAGVSQSPRYKVTKRGQDVALRCDPISGHVSLYWYRQALGQGPEFLTYFNYEAQQDKSGLPNDRFSAERPEGSISTLTIQRTEQRDSAMYRCASSLVDPATSSGNTIYFGEGSWLTVV.